Listed here are 6 T cell receptor beta chains from one sample, sequenced in a study of regulatory T cells in long-lasting Graves disease. Arm-PCR of CDR3 regions and iRepertoire HTBI primers were used to build TCR beta libraries. TCRdb re-called the multiplex PCR reads through MiXCR, storing one row per CDR3 protein. Of a few hundred thousand distinct CDR3 sequences listed, 15% to 20% are singletons. As to time point: newly diagnosed GD, antithyroid drugs for less than 3 months. PBMC-extracted RNA yielded the TCR library. This sample also appeared in a second study, on T cells in Graves' hyperthyroidism and ophthalmopathy.

The sample here was peripheral blood mononuclear cells (PBMCs), taken at new diagnosis, from a patient treated with antithyroid drugs. These receptors all stem from a woman in her thirties with Graves disease.

In this sample, this clonotype turned up many times. The V gene is TRBV10-3, the J gene TRBJ2-7, with 9 bases aligning to TRBD1. V shed 6 bases and J 7 bases; nucleotides not matched to a gene: 19. The germline CDR1 and CDR2 sequences are ENHRY and SYGVKD. This CDR3 has 17 amino acids. The chain's CDR3 is CAIRAGTGWSYYEEQYF. CDR3 coding DNA: TGTGCCATCAGAGCCGGGACAGGGTGGAGCTACTACGAGGAGCAGTACTTC.

This clonotype occurred many times. The J gene is TRBJ1-2, the V gene TRBV2; unclear D gene. The V and J ends lost 3 bases and 1 base respectively, with 6 bases between them. Germline V lookup: CDR1 SNHLY, CDR2 FYNNEI. The CDR3 contains 13 residues. The CDR3 DNA reads as TGTGCCAGCAGTGATACCCTTAACTATGGCTACACCTTC. Encoded protein: CASSDTLNYGYTF.

Points on this clonotype: A much larger clone lies a single base off, so this may be a read error. The chain is built from TRBV6-1 and TRBJ2-1, with 11 bases matching TRBD2. Germline V lookup: CDR1 MNHNS, CDR2 SASEGT. The ends lost 2 bases at V and 7 bases at J; junction bases unmatched: 7. The CDR3 spans 16 residues. The CDR3 is CASSEWSSGGINEQFF. Written as DNA, the CDR3 is TGTGCCAGCAGTGAATGGTCTAGCGGGGGGATAAATGAGCAGTTCTTC.

This clonotype was picked up many times. V and J are TRBV12-3 or TRBV12-4 and TRBJ2-2; no firm D call. V was clipped by 5 bases and J by 7 bases, with 14 bases between them. This CDR3 contains 14 residues. DNA of the CDR3: TGTGCCAGCAGTCCCTCACGGCGGCGCGGGGAGCTGTTTTTT. It yields the protein CASSPSRRRGELFF.

This clonotype was seen a handful of times. The chain joins TRBV4-1 to TRBJ2-1; 8 bases line up with TRBD1. Germline CDR1 reads MGHRA; CDR2 reads YSYEKL. This CDR3 has 17 amino acids. V lost 1 base to trimming and J lost 2 bases; unmatched junction nucleotides: 7. The CDR3 spells CASSQAPGQGTYNEQFF. The CDR3 DNA follows: TGCGCCAGCAGCCAAGCACCCGGACAGGGAACCTACAATGAGCAGTTCTTC.

This clonotype was recorded at least ten times. This chain links TRBV28 with TRBJ2-2, with D perhaps TRBD2 (6 bases). CDR3 length equals 15 residues. Between the trimmed V and J ends, which lost 3 bases and 3 bases, there was a span of 11 bases. The germline CDR1 and CDR2 sequences are MDHEN and SYDVKM. The CDR3 is CASSFRGGDTGELFF. CDR3 sequence (DNA): TGTGCCAGCAGTTTCCGAGGAGGGGACACCGGGGAGCTGTTTTTT. Full variable domain (remainder filled in from reference TRBV28 and TRBJ2-2): DVKVTQSSRYLVKRTGEKVFLECVQDMDHENMFWYRQDPGLGLRLIYFSYDVKMKEKGDIPEGYSVSREKKERFSLILESASTNQTSMYLCASSFRGGDTGELFFGEGSRLTVL.